Listed below are T cell receptor beta chains from one sample, sequenced in a study of blood T cell repertoires in COVID-19. Profiled with immunoSEQ multiplex PCR; TCRdb holds only in-frame clones, not every one. This sample has 210,000 or so clones, with roughly 85% found just once. Sequenced sample: PBMCs or T cells enriched from blood (not recorded which). Every receptor here comes from a woman in her forties or fifties who had been exposed to COVID-19. Each CDR3 is given with its conserved first and last residue. A D gene is named only where the DNA matches it firmly. Expanded clones are given a class, and other clones once, few, many or no size at all.

clone_size j_call v_call d_call cdr3_length cdr3_nt cdr3_aa
once TRBJ1-1 TRBV19 TRBD1 14 TGTGCCAGTAGTCTGTTCCCCGGGACAGGGGAAGCTTTCTTT CASSLFPGTGEAFF
NA TRBJ1-1 TRBV12-3/TRBV12-4 NA 13 TGTGCCAGCAGGAGGCGGTCAGGGACTGAAGCTTTCTTT CASRRRSGTEAFF
many TRBJ1-3 TRBV12-5 NA 13 TGTGCTAGTCCACAAGGGGTCACCAACACCATATATTTT CASPQGVTNTIYF
NA TRBJ2-3 TRBV5-5 NA 14 TGTGCCAGCAGCTTGGTTGGCAGCACAGATACGCAGTATTTT CASSLVGSTDTQYF
NA TRBJ2-4 TRBV27 TRBD1 16 TGTGCCAGCAGTTCCTGGACAGGAGGTGCCAAAAACATTCAGTACTTC CASSSWTGGAKNIQYF
NA TRBJ2-2 TRBV10-3 NA 14 TGTGCCATCAGTGCAATCGGGAACACCGGGGAGCTGTTTTTT CAISAIGNTGELFF
NA TRBJ1-2 TRBV6-5 NA 13 TGTGCCAGCAGTTACTCTCCACGGTATGGCTACACCTTC CASSYSPRYGYTF
NA TRBJ1-2 TRBV5-4 TRBD1 13 TGTGCCAGCAGCCGGACAGGGACCTATGGCTACACCTTC CASSRTGTYGYTF
NA TRBJ2-6 TRBV14 NA 15 TGTGCCAGTAGCCATGGACACTCTGGGGCCAACGTCCTGACTTTC CASSHGHSGANVLTF
NA TRBJ2-3 TRBV11-2 NA 13 TGTGCCAGCAGCTTAGGCGGATCAGATACGCAGTATTTT CASSLGGSDTQYF
NA TRBJ1-2 TRBV19 NA 14 TGTGCCAGCACGCCAATCGGGGGTCGGTATGGCTACACCTTC CASTPIGGRYGYTF
NA TRBJ1-2 TRBV19 NA 15 TGTGCCAGTAGTATAGACAATTGGGGAGACTATGGCTACACCTTC CASSIDNWGDYGYTF
NA TRBJ1-5 TRBV24-1 TRBD1 14 TGTGCCACCAGCCCAGGGGGAAGCAATCAGCCCCAGCATTTT CATSPGGSNQPQHF
NA TRBJ1-2 TRBV2 NA 15 TGTGCCAGCAGTTGGGGGACATCCGGGGTTTCAGGCTACACCTTC CASSWGTSGVSGYTF
few TRBJ2-1 TRBV4-1 TRBD2 16 TGCGCCAGCAGCCAAGCGTTACTAGCGGGGCGGAATGAGCAGTTCTTC CASSQALLAGRNEQFF
NA TRBJ2-1 TRBV6-4 NA 12 TGTGCCAGCAGTGGGGCCAACAATGAGCAGTTCTTC CASSGANNEQFF
NA TRBJ1-1 TRBV5-1 NA 13 TGCGCCAGCAGCTCCCGGACAGACACTGAAGCTTTCTTT CASSSRTDTEAFF
NA TRBJ2-5 TRBV19 NA 17 TGTGCCAGTAGTATCCGGGGGTTGGTCCCCCAGAAAGAGACCCAGTACTTC CASSIRGLVPQKETQYF
NA TRBJ2-7 TRBV5-6 NA 15 TGTGCCAGCAGCCTCTACGACAGAAACACCGACGAGCAGTACTTC CASSLYDRNTDEQYF
NA TRBJ1-5 TRBV7-2 TRBD1 16 TGTGCCAGCAGCTTAGACAGGGGCCGCGGAAATCAGCCCCAGCATTTT CASSLDRGRGNQPQHF
few TRBJ1-1 TRBV6-1 TRBD1 16 TGTGCCAGCAGTGATAACCGGGGACAGACACGAGCTGAAGCTTTCTTT CASSDNRGQTRAEAFF
NA TRBJ2-7 TRBV6-5 NA 13 TGTGCCAGCAGTTACAACAGGGCCCAAGAGCAGTACTTC CASSYNRAQEQYF
NA TRBJ2-1 TRBV29-1 NA 15 TGCAGCGTCCCAAGGGGCGGGGTCTCCTACAATGAGCAGTTCTTC CSVPRGGVSYNEQFF
few TRBJ1-2 TRBV21-1 NA 15 TGTGCCAGCAGCAAAGGAGGAGGGTCTAACTATGGCTACACCTTC CASSKGGGSNYGYTF
once TRBJ2-1 TRBV5-1 NA 15 TGCGCCAGCAGCTTGGCCGGAGGCATCTACAATGAGCAGTTCTTC CASSLAGGIYNEQFF
NA TRBJ1-1 TRBV7-9 TRBD1 15 TGTGCCAGCAGCTTAAACGGACAGGGGATCAATGAAGCTTTCTTT CASSLNGQGINEAFF
NA TRBJ1-1 TRBV5-1 NA 14 TGCGCCAGTGGAAGGGGGGGCCGAGACACTGAAGCTTTCTTT CASGRGGRDTEAFF
once TRBJ1-3 TRBV6-6 TRBD1 19 TGTGCCAGCAGACGAGCGGGACAGGGGAGAAGATCTAGTGGAAACACCATATATTTT CASRRAGQGRRSSGNTIYF
NA TRBJ1-2 TRBV28 TRBD1 14 TGTGCCAGCAGTTTATTAGGGACAGTCGGCGGCTACACCTTC CASSLLGTVGGYTF
NA TRBJ2-5 TRBV5-1 TRBD2 17 TGCGCCAGCAGCTTGTTTGGGCTAGCGGGGGCCCAAGAGACCCAGTACTTC CASSLFGLAGAQETQYF
NA TRBJ2-7 TRBV6-5 TRBD1 14 TGTGCCAGCAGTTACTCACAGGGGGCGGGCGAGCAGTACTTC CASSYSQGAGEQYF
NA TRBJ2-3 TRBV19 NA 14 TGTGCCAGTAGTATCCGGACTAGCACAGATACGCAGTATTTT CASSIRTSTDTQYF
NA TRBJ1-1 TRBV7-6 NA 14 TGTGCCAGCAGCTTAGGGAACGGGGTGGCTGAAGCTTTCTTT CASSLGNGVAEAFF
NA TRBJ2-3 TRBV7-2 TRBD2 17 TGTGCCAGCAGCGCTCCAGCCCCGGGACTAGCAGCAGATACGCAGTATTTT CASSAPAPGLAADTQYF
NA TRBJ1-6 TRBV7-9 NA 14 TGTGCCAGCAGCGCCGACCCAGGAAATTCACCCCTCCACTTT CASSADPGNSPLHF
NA TRBJ2-7 TRBV6-5 NA 15 TGTGCCAGCAGCCCACTAAGCGACAGCGCCTACGAGCAGTACTTC CASSPLSDSAYEQYF
NA TRBJ1-5 TRBV21-1 NA 16 TGTGCCAGCAGCAAATTTGGGGGGACTAGCAATCAGCCCCAGCATTTT CASSKFGGTSNQPQHF
NA TRBJ1-1 TRBV5-4 TRBD1 13 TGTGCCAGCAGAGAGGGGGCAAGGGCTGAAGCTTTCTTT CASREGARAEAFF
few TRBJ1-1 TRBV10-2 NA 14 TGCGCCAGCAGAAGCCCGAGATTGAACACTGAAGCTTTCTTT CASRSPRLNTEAFF
NA TRBJ2-3 TRBV3-1/TRBV3-2 NA 18 TGTGCCAGCAGCCAGTCGAGGGGCGGGGTACAAGGCACAGATACGCAGTATTTT CASSQSRGGVQGTDTQYF
NA TRBJ2-3 TRBV6-6 TRBD2 15 TGTGCCAGCAGTTACGCGCGGGGGGTCACAGATACGCAGTATTTT CASSYARGVTDTQYF
NA TRBJ2-7 TRBV7-2 NA 12 TGTGCCAGCAGCAATGGGGTGGGAGGGCAGTACTTC CASSNGVGGQYF